This T cell receptor (beta chain) was recovered during a study of vaccination effects on CD4 cells after COVID-19. Trimming removed 3 bases from V and 7 bases from J; junction bases left unmatched: 5. This CDR3 has 14 residues. Germline-derived CDR1 and CDR2 are KGHSH and LQKENI. With respect to this clone: As yet, its antigen is unknown.

Repertoires were generated with immunoSEQ multiplex PCR, while TCRdb's copy carries only in-frame clones and drops some. The table has 20,000 to 25,000 clones, approximately 70% seen once. Prior to sequencing, the ViraFEST assay stimulated PBMC with viral peptide pools, which expanded the antigen-specific CD4+ T cells. After roughly ten days in culture, the CD4+ T cells were isolated. Vaccine recipients had no previous SARS-CoV-2 infection; their nucleocapsid antibodies were negative. For each well, roughly 2 million PBMC were cultured with 9 to 10 IU/ml IL-2 and 9 to 10 ug/ml peptides. Researchers swapped half the medium for IL-2 medium on both days 3 and 7.

The starting material was CD4+ T cells from PBMCs cultured with HCoV-NL63 spike peptides, obtained before COVID-19 vaccination. The V call is TRBV18, the J call TRBJ1-2, with TRBD1 matching 10 bases. This clonotype originated in a human donor who received a COVID-19 vaccine. The CDR3 protein is CASSPYRDRGGYTF. The CDR3 nucleotides are TGTGCCAGCTCACCCTACCGGGACAGGGGTGGCTACACCTTC.